This TCR beta chain was identified during a study of T cell responses to AZD1222 COVID-19 vaccine. Study-level background: It was second doses at about 4 or about 12 weeks that were pooled. Study-wide findings and caveats: At study baseline, merely several AZD1222 recipients were seropositive. Repertoire sampling was restricted to post-peak T cell response timepoints.

The CDR3 loop spans 13 amino acids. The V and J ends lost 1 base and 4 bases respectively, with 5 bases between them. Germline V CDR1 and CDR2: SGHRS, YFSETQ. Using immunoSEQ multiplex PCR, the repertoire was profiled, and TCRdb retains in-frame clones only, with some absent. The sample consists of roughly 180,000 clones, about 91% of them appearing once. Notes on this clone: Its antigen is undetermined.

The chain couples TRBV5-1 to TRBJ1-4; D ambiguous. The material sequenced was peripheral blood, taken on day 0 of AZD1222 vaccination. The sequence was collected from an adult in good health. The CDR3 nucleotides are TGCGCCAGCAGCTTGAACCATAATGAAAAACTGTTTTTT. Its protein is CASSLNHNEKLFF. Based on the CDR3 plus reference TRBV5-1 and TRBJ1-4, the full variable domain is KAGVTQTPRYLIKTRGQQVTLSCSPISGHRSVSWYQQTPGQGLQFLFEYFSETQRNKGNFPGRFSGRQFSNSRSEMNVSTLELGDSALYLCASSLNHNEKLFFGSGTQLSVL.